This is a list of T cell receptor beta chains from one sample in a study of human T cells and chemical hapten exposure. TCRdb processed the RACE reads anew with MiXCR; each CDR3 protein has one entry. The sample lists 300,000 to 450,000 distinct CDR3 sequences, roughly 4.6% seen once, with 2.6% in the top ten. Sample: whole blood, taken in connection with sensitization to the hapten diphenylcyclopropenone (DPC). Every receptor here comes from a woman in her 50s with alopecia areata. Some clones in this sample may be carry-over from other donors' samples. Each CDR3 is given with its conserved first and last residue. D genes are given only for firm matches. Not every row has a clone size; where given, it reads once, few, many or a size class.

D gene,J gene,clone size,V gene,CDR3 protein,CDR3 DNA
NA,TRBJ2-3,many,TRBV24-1,CATSDRKSLDTQYF,TGTGCCACCAGTGACCGTAAGTCGTTGGATACGCAGTATTTT
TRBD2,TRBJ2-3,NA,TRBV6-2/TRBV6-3,CASSLTTSGRKDTQYF,TGTGCCAGCAGTTTGACGACTAGCGGGAGGAAAGATACGCAGTATTTT
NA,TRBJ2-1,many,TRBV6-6,CAISTGINEQFF,TGTGCCATAAGCACAGGGATCAATGAGCAGTTCTTC
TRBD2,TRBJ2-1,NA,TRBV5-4,CASSLGLAGVSGEQFF,TGTGCCAGCAGCTTGGGACTAGCGGGAGTAAGCGGTGAGCAGTTCTTC
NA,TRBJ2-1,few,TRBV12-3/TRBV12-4,CASSFVIGEQFF,TGTGCCAGCAGTTTCGTGATTGGGGAGCAGTTCTTC
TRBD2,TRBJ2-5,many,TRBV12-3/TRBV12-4,CASSLGAGVGETQYF,TGTGCCAGCAGTTTGGGAGCGGGAGTCGGGGAGACCCAGTACTTC
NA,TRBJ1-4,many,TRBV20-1,CSARDGATNEKLFF,TGCAGTGCTAGAGACGGAGCAACTAATGAAAAACTGTTTTTT
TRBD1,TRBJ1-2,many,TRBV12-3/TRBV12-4,CASSLGQGGYTF,TGCGCCAGCAGCTTGGGACAGGGTGGCTACACCTTC
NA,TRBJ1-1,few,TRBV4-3,CASSQDPPWQLNTEAFF,TGCGCCAGCAGCCAAGATCCGCCGTGGCAACTGAACACTGAAGCTTTCTTT
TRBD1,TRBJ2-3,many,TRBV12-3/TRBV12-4,CASSLGDRDTDTQYF,TGTGCCAGCAGTTTGGGGGACAGGGACACAGATACGCAGTATTTT
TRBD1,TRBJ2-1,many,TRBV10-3,CAISESRDRVRDEQFF,TGTGCCATCAGTGAGTCGAGGGACAGGGTAAGAGATGAGCAGTTCTTC
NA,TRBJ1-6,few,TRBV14,CASSETLISPLHF,TGTGCCAGCAGCGAGACTCTTATTTCACCCCTCCACTTT
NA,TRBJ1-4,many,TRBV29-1,CSVRAGSSPNEKLFF,TGCAGCGTTAGAGCGGGGTCATCTCCTAATGAAAAACTGTTTTTT
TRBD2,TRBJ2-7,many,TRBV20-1,CSALAGPYEQYF,TGCAGTGCACTAGCGGGACCCTACGAGCAGTACTTC
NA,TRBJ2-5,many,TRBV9,CASSVGDGAGETQYF,TGTGCCAGCAGCGTAGGCGATGGGGCCGGCGAGACCCAGTACTTC
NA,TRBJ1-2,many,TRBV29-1,CSVEDGGAYTF,TGCAGCGTTGAAGATGGGGGTGCTTACACCTTC
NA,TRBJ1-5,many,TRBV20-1,CSARDEDWGLGQPQHF,TGCAGTGCTAGAGATGAGGATTGGGGATTAGGACAGCCCCAGCATTTT
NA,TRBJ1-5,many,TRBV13,CASSPGRGTQGPQHF,TGTGCCAGCAGCCCCGGTCGGGGGACCCAAGGGCCCCAGCATTTT
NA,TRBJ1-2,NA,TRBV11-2,CASSLTRHGYTF,TGTGCCAGCAGCTTAACCAGGCATGGCTACACCTTC
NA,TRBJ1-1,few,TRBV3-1,CASSQFVGSNTEAFF,TGTGCCAGCAGCCAATTTGTGGGATCGAACACTGAAGCTTTCTTT
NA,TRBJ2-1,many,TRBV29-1,CSVDPGYNEQFF,TGCAGCGTTGATCCGGGATACAATGAGCAGTTCTTC
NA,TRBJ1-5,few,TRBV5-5,CASSPGPGRGQPQHF,TGTGCCAGCAGCCCCGGCCCCGGGAGGGGTCAGCCCCAGCATTTT
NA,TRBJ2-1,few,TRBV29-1,CSVEDPRGSATDNEQFF,TGCAGCGTTGAAGATCCGCGTGGTAGCGCGACCGACAATGAGCAGTTCTTC